The source of this TCR beta chain is a study of CD8+ T cells in alopecia areata. It was cDNA, reverse transcribed from extracted RNA, that served as the sequencing template. The protocol was immunoSEQ multiplex PCR, while the TCRdb copy is restricted to in-frame clones and leaves out a portion. The table lists more than 90,000 clones, around three fifths of them singletons. Treatment: oral pan-JAK inhibitor, 5-10 mg twice daily. The V and J ends lost 2 bases and 4 bases respectively, with 11 bases between them. Germline CDR1 is GTSNPN and CDR2 is SVGIG (reference sequence). CDR3 size: 13 residues. This chain connects TRBV30 to TRBJ1-2; perhaps TRBD1 as D (6 bases). The material sequenced was CD8+ T cells sorted from blood, taken at week 24, from a patient treated with tofacitinib. The origin of this receptor is a human donor with alopecia areata. CDR3 residues: CAWSPGEGYGYTF. CDR3 DNA: TGTGCCTGGAGTCCAGGGGAGGGCTATGGCTACACCTTC.